These 17 T cell receptor beta chains came from one sample sequenced in a study of human T cells and chemical hapten exposure. The time point denotes: pre-sensitization, week 0. Treatment reported: therapeutic diphenylcyclopropenone sensitization with weekly scalp DPC. A single record per CDR3 protein comes from TCRdb applying MiXCR to the RACE reads. The table includes about 120,000 distinct CDR3 sequences, about 13% detected once. The sample in question was whole blood, obtained in connection with sensitization to the hapten diphenylcyclopropenone (DPC). All receptors come from a woman between 18 and 29 years old with alopecia areata. Some clones in this sample may be carry-over from other donors' samples.

This clonotype has just a few counts. The V gene is TRBV28, the J gene TRBJ1-1, with a tentative D call TRBD1 (6 bases). The CDR3 totals 14 residues. Looked up from germline, CDR1 is MDHEN and CDR2 is SYDVKM. The V end lost 2 bases, the J end lost 5 bases, and 12 bases lay between the germline ends. CDR3: CASSLEGGLTEAFF. CDR3 DNA: TGTGCCAGCAGTTTAGAGGGGGGGTTGACTGAAGCTTTCTTT.

This clonotype was seen repeatedly, ten times or more. The chain links TRBV6-5 to TRBJ1-2; TRBD1 might be the D (6 bases). Trimming took off 5 bases at V and 3 bases at J, with 10 bases between the two ends. The CDR3 runs 13 residues. Germline V gives CDR1 MNHEY, CDR2 SVGAGI. Here the CDR3 reads CASSLKGDYGYTF. DNA for the CDR3: TGTGCCAGCAGTCTCAAGGGGGACTATGGCTACACCTTC.

The chain has TRBV29-1 and TRBJ2-1; D not certain. CDR3 length: 13 amino acids. V shed 1 base and J shed 10 bases, with 14 bases lying between them. Germline V gene sequence: CDR1 SQVTM, CDR2 ANQGSEA. Here the CDR3 reads CSVEGLRAREQFF. CDR3 bases: TGCAGCGTTGAAGGTCTAAGGGCAAGGGAGCAGTTCTTC.

In this sample, this clonotype turned up a few times. This chain joins TRBV30 and TRBJ1-2; a possible D gene is TRBD1 (6 bases). CDR1 and CDR2 (germline): GTSNPN, SVGIG (reference sequence). Trimming pared 4 bases from V and 7 bases from J, leaving 13 bases between. CDR3 length: 12 residues. CDR3 in amino acids: CAWTQGSLGYTF. CDR3 coding DNA: TGTGCCTGGACGCAGGGGTCGCTTGGCTACACCTTC.

This clonotype was seen a few times. The chain carries TRBV20-1 and TRBJ2-7, with D uncertain. The V end lost 0 bases, the J end lost 2 bases, and 8 bases lay between the germline ends. The germline CDR1 and CDR2 sequences are DFQATT and SNEGSKA (reference sequence). CDR3 length: 13 residues. CDR3 DNA: TGCAGTGCTAGAGATCTTCAAACCTACGAGCAGTACTTC. It codes for CSARDLQTYEQYF.

The chain is built from TRBV30 and TRBJ1-1; tentative D call: TRBD1 (6 bases). In germline, CDR1 is GTSNPN, CDR2 SVGIG (reference sequence). The V and J ends lost 2 bases and 0 bases respectively, with 10 bases between them. This CDR3 spans 14 amino acids. The DNA of the CDR3 is TGTGCCTGGAGTCCCGGACAGATGAACACTGAAGCTTTCTTT. Amino acids: CAWSPGQMNTEAFF.

This clonotype appeared a few times. This chain uses TRBV5-1 with TRBJ1-2; D possibly corresponds to TRBD1 (5 bases). V lost 3 bases and J lost 2, with 8 bases in between. Germline V gene data show CDR1 as SGHRS and CDR2 as YFSETQ. This CDR3 is 13 amino acids long. CDR3 loop: CASSSRVNYGYTF. Here the CDR3 DNA reads TGCGCCAGCAGCTCCAGGGTCAACTATGGCTACACCTTC.

This clonotype was observed a few times. V is TRBV7-9 and J is TRBJ2-1; a weak D match, TRBD2 (7 bases). V gave up 5 bases and J gave up 5 bases, with 16 bases separating them. Germline V gene data show CDR1 as SEHNR and CDR2 as FQNEAQ (reference sequence). The CDR3 covers 15 residues. The CDR3 bases are TGTGCCAGCAGCCCCAGCGGGACAATCCACAATGAGCAGTTCTTC. Translation gives CASSPSGTIHNEQFF.

This clonotype has more than one count but fewer than ten. The V gene is TRBV28, the J gene TRBJ2-5; D perhaps matches TRBD2 (7 bases). The CDR3 totals 13 residues. Looked up from germline, CDR1 is MDHEN and CDR2 is SYDVKM. The ends were cut back, 5 bases at V and 4 bases at J, with 11 bases in the middle. CDR3 sequence reads: CASSPGGRETQYF. The CDR3 DNA is TGTGCCAGCAGTCCGGGGGGCAGAGAGACCCAGTACTTC.

This chain links TRBV5-6 with TRBJ1-1, with 7 bases lining up with TRBD1. Germline-derived CDR1 and CDR2 are SGHDT and YYEEEE. The V and J ends lost 5 bases and 1 base, in that order; junction bases with no gene match: 2. CDR3 length equals 13 residues. The CDR3 region has the DNA TGTGCCAGCAGGCACAGGGGGAACACTGAAGCTTTCTTT. This encodes CASRHRGNTEAFF.

The chain couples TRBV12-3 or TRBV12-4 to TRBJ1-3; D ambiguous. V lost 3 bases, J lost 0 bases, and 6 bases lay in between. The CDR3 totals 14 residues. CDR3 amino acids: CASSFTDSGNTIYF. The CDR3 DNA sequence: TGTGCCAGCAGTTTTACAGACTCTGGAAACACCATATATTTT.

The rearrangement links TRBV4-3 to TRBJ1-5; tentatively, D is TRBD1 (5 bases). V shed 0 bases and J shed 0 bases, with 12 bases lying between them. This CDR3 contains 17 residues. CDR1 and CDR2 from the germline V gene are LGHNA and YSLEER. CDR3 nucleotides: TGCGCCAGCAGCCAAGACTGGGACGTTTATAGCAATCAGCCCCAGCATTTT. Protein: CASSQDWDVYSNQPQHF.

The CDR3 loop reads CASSVAGNYGYTF. The CDR3 nucleotides read TGTGCCAGCAGCGTAGCGGGTAACTATGGCTACACCTTC. The chain has TRBV9 and TRBJ1-2; no reliable D call. The V end was cut by 0 bases, the J end by 1 base, with 4 bases between. Germline V gene sequence: CDR1 SGDLS, CDR2 YYNGEE. This CDR3 contains 13 residues. The full variable domain, in which reference TRBV9 and TRBJ1-2 provide the parts outside the CDR3, is DSGVTQTPKHLITATGQRVTLRCSPRSGDLSVYWYQQSLDQGLQFLIQYYNGEERAKGNILERFSAQQFPDLHSELNLSSLELGDSALYFCASSVAGNYGYTFGSGTRLTVV.

The sample holds many counts of this clonotype. CDR3 in DNA: TGCGCCAGCAGCGATACCAATTTCGGACGGGGAGGCTACACCTTC. Protein product: CASSDTNFGRGGYTF. The J gene is TRBJ1-2, the V gene TRBV5-1; D unresolved. CDR1 SGHRS and CDR2 YFSETQ come from the germline V gene. The V end lost 4 bases, the J end lost 8 bases, and 21 bases lay between the germline ends. CDR3 length: 15 residues. The variable domain in full, with the rest retrieved from reference TRBV5-1 and TRBJ1-2, is KAGVTQTPRYLIKTRGQQVTLSCSPISGHRSVSWYQQTPGQGLQFLFEYFSETQRNKGNFPGRFSGRQFSNSRSEMNVSTLELGDSALYLCASSDTNFGRGGYTFGSGTRLTVV.

V is TRBV9 and J is TRBJ1-3, with unresolved D. Germline lookup yields CDR1 SGDLS and CDR2 YYNGEE. V dropped 4 bases and J dropped 4 bases, with 6 bases sitting between them. The CDR3 has 12 residues. The CDR3, as DNA: TGTGCCAGCAGCTATGGGGGAAACACCATATATTTT. Protein sequence: CASSYGGNTIYF. Full variable domain (remainder filled in from reference TRBV9 and TRBJ1-3): DSGVTQTPKHLITATGQRVTLRCSPRSGDLSVYWYQQSLDQGLQFLIQYYNGEERAKGNILERFSAQQFPDLHSELNLSSLELGDSALYFCASSYGGNTIYFGEGSWLTVV.

V is TRBV27 and J is TRBJ1-4; weak D call: TRBD1 (6 bases). V shed 5 bases and J shed 7 bases, with 14 bases lying between them. The CDR3 runs 14 residues. Germline lookup yields CDR1 MNHEY and CDR2 SMNVEV (reference sequence). The CDR3 DNA is TGTGCCAGCAGTAGGACAGAATTGGGTGAAAAACTGTTTTTT. The encoded protein is CASSRTELGEKLFF.

This clonotype was seen many times. J is TRBJ1-6 and V is TRBV4-3; D is uncertain. CDR1 and CDR2 (germline): LGHNA, YSLEER. V dropped 1 base and J dropped 0 bases, with 10 bases sitting between them. The CDR3 contains 17 residues. CDR3 bases: TGCGCCAGCAGCCAAGGAAGGACTAGCTCCTATAATTCACCCCTCCACTTT. This encodes CASSQGRTSSYNSPLHF.